Following are 16 T cell receptor beta chains from one sample sequenced in a study of PD-L1 blockade in urothelial cancer. TCRdb keeps only in-frame clones here, not all; method: immunoSEQ multiplex PCR. The sample has fewer than 45,000 clones, approximately 80% seen once. Sample: PBMCs, taken around atezolizumab (anti-PD-L1) treatment. All receptors come from a man aged 65 to 79 with urothelial cancer.

The CDR3 sequence: CASSVDKGQGAMGANVLTF. The CDR3 DNA sequence: TGTGCCAGCAGCGTAGATAAGGGACAGGGGGCGATGGGGGCCAACGTCCTGACTTTC. J is TRBJ2-6 and V is TRBV9; 12 bases agree with TRBD1. There are 19 residues in the CDR3. Germline trimming cut 0 bases from V and 4 bases from J; bases unmatched to any gene: 8. Germline V gene lookup returns CDR1 SGDLS and CDR2 YYNGEE.

The chain combines TRBV28 with TRBJ1-2, with D perhaps TRBD1 (6 bases). Trimming shortened V by 6 bases and J by 1 base, and 15 bases separated the two germline ends. The CDR3 extends over 15 amino acids. Germline CDR1 MDHEN, CDR2 SYDVKM. The chain's CDR3 is CASRPGGADNYGYTF. CDR3 DNA sequence: TGTGCCAGCAGACCTGGGGGGGCTGATAACTATGGCTACACCTTC.

The chain couples TRBV4-1 to TRBJ2-3, with 7 bases identical to TRBD1. This CDR3 has 14 residues. In germline, CDR1 is MGHRA, CDR2 YSYEKL. V shed 4 bases, J shed 3 bases, and the junction held 4 bases outside the gene matches. The DNA for the CDR3 is TGCGCCAGCAGCCGACAGGGAAGTACAGATACGCAGTATTTT. It codes for CASSRQGSTDTQYF.

The chain couples TRBV28 to TRBJ2-7; 7 bases are shared with TRBD1. The CDR3 spans 14 residues. J gave up 4 bases and V 6 bases, and 9 bases lay outside the gene matches. Germline V CDR1 and CDR2: MDHEN, SYDVKM. Written as DNA, the CDR3 is TGTGCCAGCAGCCCACCCGGGACAGCTTACGAGCAGTACTTC. This codes for CASSPPGTAYEQYF.

The chain has TRBV6-5 and TRBJ1-2; TRBD1 matches at 8 bases. The CDR3 totals 13 residues. Germline V gene sequence: CDR1 MNHEY, CDR2 SVGAGI. Trimming removed 6 bases from V and 3 bases from J; junction bases left unmatched: 3. The CDR3 loop is CASRMTGDYGYTF. For the CDR3, the DNA is TGTGCCAGCAGGATGACAGGGGACTATGGCTACACCTTC.

This chain joins TRBV11-2 and TRBJ2-5; TRBD2 agrees at 9 bases. The germline V gene encodes CDR1 SGHAT and CDR2 FQNNGV. The CDR3 runs to 15 residues. Germline trimming cut 3 bases from V and 5 bases from J; bases unmatched to any gene: 7. CDR3 sequence reads: CASSFYGLAGETQYF. CDR3 bases: TGTGCCAGCAGCTTCTATGGGCTAGCGGGGGAGACCCAGTACTTC.

V gene TRBV19 combines with J gene TRBJ1-2, with 7 bases matching TRBD1. There are 15 residues in the CDR3. Trimming at V came to 4 bases and at J to 1 base, leaving 6 bases not matched to a gene. Germline loops: CDR1 LNHDA, CDR2 SQIVND (reference sequence). The CDR3: CASSNGQAYNYGYTF. The CDR3 nucleotides are TGTGCCAGTAGTAATGGACAGGCTTATAACTATGGCTACACCTTC.

This clone was counted a few times. The gene calls are TRBV19 and TRBJ1-5, with a possible D match to TRBD1 (5 bases). This CDR3 is built from 15 residues. Deletions cut 7 bases from V and 7 bases from J, with 20 bases between. From germline, CDR1 is LNHDA and CDR2 SQIVND (reference sequence). The DNA of the CDR3 is TGTGCCAGTACCCGTCTCCTCAGGGCGGACCAGCCCCAGCATTTT. Translating gives CASTRLLRADQPQHF. Supplemented by reference TRBV19 and TRBJ1-5, the full variable domain reads DGGITQSPKYLFRKEGQNVTLSCEQNLNHDAMYWYRQDPGQGLRLIYYSQIVNDFQKGDIAEGYSVSREKKESFPLTVTSAQKNPTAFYLCASTRLLRADQPQHFGDGTRLSIL.

The chain is built from TRBV2 and TRBJ2-7; no reliable D call. Trimming pared 3 bases from V and 5 bases from J, leaving 5 bases between. The CDR3 loop spans 11 amino acids. Germline V gene sequence: CDR1 SNHLY, CDR2 FYNNEI. In nucleotides, the CDR3 is TGTGCCAGCAGTGATTATAACGAGCAGTACTTC. Amino acids: CASSDYNEQYF.

The rearrangement links TRBV7-8 to TRBJ2-1; 10 bases align to TRBD1. The CDR3 totals 15 residues. V lost 4 bases, J lost 4 bases, and 4 bases stayed unmatched. CDR1 SGHVS and CDR2 FQNEAQ come from the germline V gene. CDR3 bases: TGTGCCAGCAGCTCCGGGACAGGGGCATACAATGAGCAGTTCTTC. This codes for CASSSGTGAYNEQFF.

The gene calls are TRBV5-1 and TRBJ1-3; 8 nucleotides line up with TRBD1. V lost 0 bases to trimming and J lost 4 bases; unmatched junction nucleotides: 6. Germline CDR1 is SGHRS and CDR2 is YFSETQ. The CDR3 extends over 16 amino acids. CDR3 residues: CASSLVQGASGNTIYF. DNA of the CDR3: TGCGCCAGCAGCTTGGTGCAGGGGGCGTCGGGAAACACCATATATTTT.

This clone was seen a single time. The chain is built from TRBV18 and TRBJ1-1; D is ambiguous. The length of the CDR3 is 14 residues. V was clipped by 5 bases and J by 4 bases, with 14 bases between them. CDR1 is KGHSH and CDR2 is LQKENI in the germline V gene. CDR3: CASSSSSGGTEAFF. The CDR3 DNA reads TGTGCCAGCTCAAGTTCCTCCGGTGGCACTGAAGCTTTCTTT.

The chain combines TRBV5-4 with TRBJ2-4, with 8 bases lining up with TRBD2. V dropped 1 base and J dropped 6; count of bases not matched to a gene: 6. CDR1 is SGHNT and CDR2 is YYREEE in the germline V gene (reference sequence). This CDR3 is built from 15 residues. The CDR3 DNA reads TGTGCCAGCAGCTTGCCCGGGGGGGTGGGAAACATTCAGTACTTC. Protein: CASSLPGGVGNIQYF.

The chain couples TRBV5-5 to TRBJ2-7; possible D gene TRBD1, 5 bases. The CDR3 sequence is 12 residues long. CDR1 is SGHKS and CDR2 is YYEKEE in the germline V gene (reference sequence). Trimming cost V 4 bases and J 4 bases, with 9 bases left between them. This CDR3 reads CASSRTNYEQYF. The CDR3 DNA sequence: TGTGCCAGCAGCCGGACAAATTACGAGCAGTACTTC.

The rearrangement uses TRBV6-1 and TRBJ1-1, with 7 bases that match TRBD1. CDR1 is MNHNS and CDR2 is SASEGT in the germline V gene. The CDR3 is 14 amino acids. The trim removed 5 bases at V and 1 base at J, leaving 4 bases unmatched. The CDR3 spells CASSRQGGNTEAFF. The CDR3 DNA reads as TGTGCCAGCAGTCGACAGGGTGGGAACACTGAAGCTTTCTTT.

The chain couples TRBV4-1 to TRBJ2-5, with D unclear. Trimming removed 4 bases at V and 0 bases at J, with 18 bases between. In germline, CDR1 is MGHRA, CDR2 YSYEKL. The CDR3 covers 17 residues. The CDR3 region is CASSPEKVRQYQETQYF. In DNA, the CDR3 is TGCGCCAGCAGCCCTGAAAAGGTCAGGCAGTACCAAGAGACCCAGTACTTC.